The sequence of this T cell receptor beta chain was determined in a study of OX40 agonist ivuxolimab in advanced cancers. Study in general: An agonistic anti-OX40 (CD134) antibody, ivuxolimab, was used to treat the patients. Study-wide findings and caveats: CD4+ and CD8+ blood T cells expanded clonally by week 6 at 0.1 to 3.0 mg/kg. The 0.1-3.0 mg/kg partial responders had among the lowest clonal expansion. CD8+ T cells showed, on average, more clonal expansion than CD4+ cells.

This clone was counted between two and nine times. What it binds is not known. This CDR3 is built from 17 residues. Germline values: CDR1 SGHRS, CDR2 YFSETQ. V was pared by 4 bases and J by 4 bases, with 15 bases of the junction left unmatched. Repertoires were generated with immunoSEQ multiplex PCR, while TCRdb's copy carries only in-frame clones and drops some. Among 70,000 to 90,000 clones listed, roughly 90% were seen once. Sequenced here: CD4+ or CD8+ T cells sorted from blood, sampled in a trial of the OX40 agonist ivuxolimab. The clonotype comes from an adult with an advanced solid tumor such as melanoma, head and neck, liver or kidney cancer. The chain couples TRBV5-1 to TRBJ2-7; 9 positions match TRBD1. The CDR3 DNA follows: TGCGCCAGCAGCCGGGGGACAGGGCTTCAAGGGATGTACGAGCAGTACTTC. This sequence encodes CASSRGTGLQGMYEQYF.